Given below is one T cell receptor (beta chain) in context. The antigen is undetermined. These data originate in a study of radiotherapy plus CTLA-4 blockade in lung cancer. Study-wide background: Disease control was present in 30% to 40% of patients, and objective responses in around 18%.

Deletions cut 3 bases from V and 1 base from J, with 10 bases between. Looked up from germline, CDR1 is MDHEN and CDR2 is SYDVKM. The CDR3 has 15 amino acids. The data were produced by immunoSEQ multiplex PCR, yet TCRdb's version contains in-frame clones alone and is incomplete. The sample has over 11,000 clones; approximately 87% are singletons. Study-wide results and caveats: After treatment with radiotherapy plus ipilimumab, TCR clones that came from the tumor expanded in blood. Best predicting response, reportedly, were early blood T cell clone dynamics, with interferon-beta.

The study gave focal radiation plus ipilimumab CTLA-4 blockade to patients with chemo-refractory metastatic non-small-cell lung cancer. This chain uses TRBV28 with TRBJ1-5, with D perhaps TRBD1 (6 bases). The sequenced sample was peripheral blood, obtained from a patient treated with radiotherapy plus ipilimumab. The receptor was derived from a human donor with non-small cell lung cancer that progressed on radiotherapy plus ipilimumab. Some clones in this sample may be carry-over from other donors' samples. Here the CDR3 reads CASSFGGRSNQPQHF. The CDR3 DNA follows: TGTGCCAGCAGTTTCGGGGGGCGAAGCAATCAGCCCCAGCATTTT.